The present T cell receptor beta chain was sequenced within a study of shared clonotypes between healthy human individuals. Broader study findings: Memory subsets generally showed lower estimated richness than naive subsets.

Turning to this clone: As yet, its antigen is unknown.

The germline V gene has CDR1 SQVTM and CDR2 ANQGSEA. J gave up 8 bases and V 4 bases, and 6 bases lay outside the gene matches. This CDR3 contains 12 residues. Researchers partitioned CD4+ cells into CD45RA+ naive and CD45RA-negative memory subsets. In replicate PCRs of sorted subsets, roughly 210 ng DNA, about 30,000 T cell genomes, was used. Profiling relied on immunoSEQ multiplex PCR, and the TCRdb table lists in-frame clones only, not all of them. Of a few hundred thousand clones in the sample, approximately 97% were seen once. The sample was naive CD4+ T cells sorted from blood. Noted subset: CD45RA+ positively selected. This clonotype was obtained from a woman aged 30 to 39 in good health. The chain employs TRBV29-1 and TRBJ1-1; 8 bases match TRBD1. CDR3 sequence: CSVGQGTREAFF. The DNA of the CDR3 is TGCAGCGTTGGACAGGGGACCCGGGAAGCTTTCTTT.